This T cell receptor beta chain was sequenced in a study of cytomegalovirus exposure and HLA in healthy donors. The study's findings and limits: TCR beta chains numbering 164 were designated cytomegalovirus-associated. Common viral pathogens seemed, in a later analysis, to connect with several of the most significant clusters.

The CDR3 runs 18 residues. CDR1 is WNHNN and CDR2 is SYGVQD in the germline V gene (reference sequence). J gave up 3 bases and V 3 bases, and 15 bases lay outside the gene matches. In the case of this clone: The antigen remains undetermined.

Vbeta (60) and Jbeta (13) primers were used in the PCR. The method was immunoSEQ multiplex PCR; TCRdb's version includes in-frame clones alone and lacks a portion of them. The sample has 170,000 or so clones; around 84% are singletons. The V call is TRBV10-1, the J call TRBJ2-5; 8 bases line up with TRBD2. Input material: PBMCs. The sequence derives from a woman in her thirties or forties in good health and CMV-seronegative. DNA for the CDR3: TGCGCCAGCAGTGATGGTCTGGGTATGGCGGGGGGAAAAGAGACCCAGTACTTC. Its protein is CASSDGLGMAGGKETQYF.